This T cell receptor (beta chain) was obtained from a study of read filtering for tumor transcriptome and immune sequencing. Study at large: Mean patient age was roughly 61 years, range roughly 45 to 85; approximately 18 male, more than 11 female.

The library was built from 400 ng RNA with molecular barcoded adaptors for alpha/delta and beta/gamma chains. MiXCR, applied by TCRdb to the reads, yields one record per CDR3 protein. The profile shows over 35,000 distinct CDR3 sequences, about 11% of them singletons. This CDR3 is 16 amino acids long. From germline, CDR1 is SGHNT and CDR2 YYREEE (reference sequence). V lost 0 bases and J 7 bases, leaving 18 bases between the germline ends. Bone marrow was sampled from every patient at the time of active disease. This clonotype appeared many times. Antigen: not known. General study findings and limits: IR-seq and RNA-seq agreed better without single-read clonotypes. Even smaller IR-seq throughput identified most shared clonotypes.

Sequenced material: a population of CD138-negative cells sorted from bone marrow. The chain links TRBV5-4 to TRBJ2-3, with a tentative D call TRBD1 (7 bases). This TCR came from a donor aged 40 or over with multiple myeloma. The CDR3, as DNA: TGTGCCAGCAGCTTGGACGACAGGGACTTTCGGAATACGCAGTATTTT. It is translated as CASSLDDRDFRNTQYF.